These 29 T cell receptor beta chains share one sample of origin, sequenced in a study of blood T cell repertoires in COVID-19. The assay was immunoSEQ multiplex PCR, and TCRdb's table has in-frame clones only and misses some. The data show roughly 220,000 clones, roughly 84% seen once. Sequencing input: peripheral blood. The receptors come from a woman aged 35 to 49 who had recovered from COVID-19.

The rearrangement uses TRBV3-1 (or the pseudogene TRBV3-2) and TRBJ2-7, with TRBD1 matching 8 bases. In germline, CDR1 is LGHDT, CDR2 YNNKEL (reference sequence). The length of the CDR3 is 15 residues. With V trimmed by 0 bases and J by 3 bases, 4 bases remained unmatched. The CDR3 coding sequence is TGTGCCAGCAGCCAAGAAGGGACAGGATACTACGAGCAGTACTTC. The encoded protein is CASSQEGTGYYEQYF.

The chain uses TRBV12-5 and TRBJ1-1; the D gene is possibly TRBD1 (6 bases). From germline, CDR1 is LGHNT and CDR2 FRNRAP. This CDR3 contains 13 residues. The V end lost 1 base, the J end lost 4 bases, and 7 bases lay between the germline ends. CDR3 bases: TGTGCTAGTGGTTTGGAAGGGGGCACTGAAGCTTTCTTT. Translated: CASGLEGGTEAFF.

The chain recombines TRBV5-1 with TRBJ1-1, with 11 bases fitting TRBD1. Germline CDR1 and CDR2: SGHRS and YFSETQ. V lost 3 bases, J lost 4 bases, and 5 bases stayed unmatched. There are 15 residues in the CDR3. In DNA form, the CDR3 reads TGCGCCAGCAGCTGGGGGGACAGGGGGACCACTGAAGCTTTCTTT. This gives the protein CASSWGDRGTTEAFF.

The chain couples TRBV13 to TRBJ2-3; 10 nucleotides align to TRBD2. The CDR3 length is 15 residues. Germline V gene sequence: CDR1 PRHDT, CDR2 FYEKMQ (reference sequence). The V and J ends lost 2 bases and 4 bases, in that order; junction bases with no gene match: 3. CDR3 sequence reads: CASSLLAGAADTQYF. The CDR3 region has the DNA TGTGCCAGCAGCTTACTAGCGGGGGCGGCAGATACGCAGTATTTT.

Written as DNA, the CDR3 is TGTGCCAGCAGTTACACAGGGGGCGAAGGCTACACCTTC. This codes for CASSYTGGEGYTF. The genes are TRBV6-5 and TRBJ1-2; TRBD1 agrees at 9 bases. This CDR3 comprises 13 residues. The germline V gene has CDR1 MNHEY and CDR2 SVGAGI. Trimming at V came to 2 bases and at J to 8 bases, leaving 3 bases not matched to a gene.

The table lists this clone with a few counts. The chain uses TRBV11-2 and TRBJ2-7, with 8 bases aligning to TRBD1. The trim removed 5 bases at V and 3 bases at J, leaving 18 bases unmatched. CDR1 SGHAT and CDR2 FQNNGV come from the germline V gene. This CDR3 is built from 18 residues. CDR3 coding DNA: TGTGCCAGCAGCCCCATAAATCGGGTGGAGGGACAGGACTACGAGCAGTACTTC. Protein: CASSPINRVEGQDYEQYF.

V and J are TRBV25-1 and TRBJ2-1, with 9 bases fitting TRBD2. Per the germline V gene, CDR1 is MGHDK and CDR2 is SYGVNS. The junction had 5 bases not matched to a gene; V was cut back by 6 bases and J by 5 bases. The CDR3 totals 14 residues. Written as DNA, the CDR3 is TGTGCCAGCAGGTTTAGCGGGAGTAACAATGAGCAGTTCTTC. It encodes CASRFSGSNNEQFF.

The J gene is TRBJ2-3, the V gene TRBV11-3; D is uncertain. The V gene's germline CDR1 is SGHNT and CDR2 YENEEA. The V end lost 4 bases, the J end lost 2 bases, and 16 bases lay between the germline ends. The CDR3 runs to 16 residues. The CDR3 nucleotides read TGTGCCAGCAGCTCCAATTTCGCAGCGACCACAGATACGCAGTATTTT. This sequence encodes CASSSNFAATTDTQYF.

This rearrangement joins TRBV5-1 to TRBJ1-1; 7 bases match TRBD1. With 0 bases clipped from V and 6 bases from J, the junction kept 11 bases outside the gene matches. The CDR3 covers 16 residues. Germline CDR1 is SGHRS and CDR2 is YFSETQ. The CDR3 sequence: CASSLEGSTGIAEAFF. As DNA, the CDR3 is TGCGCCAGCAGCTTGGAGGGTTCGACAGGGATCGCTGAAGCTTTCTTT.

The chain recombines TRBV30 with TRBJ2-7, with D uncertain. Between the trimmed V and J ends, which lost 2 bases and 2 bases, there was a span of 10 bases. The CDR3 length is 13 residues. Germline V gene sequence: CDR1 GTSNPN, CDR2 SVGIG (reference sequence). Written as DNA, the CDR3 is TGTGCCTGGAGTCTTTCTAGTCCCTACGAGCAGTACTTC. This sequence encodes CAWSLSSPYEQYF.

This clone has just one count. The chain has TRBV3-1 (or the pseudogene TRBV3-2) and TRBJ2-5; D remains unclear. CDR1 is LGHDT, CDR2 YNNKEL, per germline (reference sequence). This CDR3 has 14 residues. V was cut by 2 bases and J by 3 bases, with 10 bases left in between. CDR3 amino acids: CASSQSRSEETQYF. CDR3 DNA sequence: TGTGCCAGCAGCCAATCGAGGTCAGAAGAGACCCAGTACTTC.

The chain links TRBV7-2 to TRBJ1-2; TRBD1 matches at 7 bases. This CDR3 has 15 residues. Germline CDR1 SGHTA, CDR2 FQGNSA. The V and J ends lost 5 bases and 8 bases, in that order; junction bases with no gene match: 14. This chain's CDR3 is CASSPNRQGIRGYTF. CDR3 nucleotides: TGTGCCAGCAGCCCTAACCGACAGGGAATACGCGGCTACACCTTC.

The V and J genes are TRBV19 and TRBJ1-2; no clear D. The CDR3 sequence is 13 residues long. Trimming removed 4 bases at V and 1 base at J, with 7 bases between. Germline CDR1 LNHDA, CDR2 SQIVND (reference sequence). CDR3 sequence: CASSTGNNYGYTF. The CDR3 DNA sequence: TGTGCCAGTAGTACAGGCAATAACTATGGCTACACCTTC.

The genes are TRBV9 and TRBJ2-3; D remains unclear. Germline lookup yields CDR1 SGDLS and CDR2 YYNGEE. There are 15 residues in the CDR3. V was cut by 0 bases and J by 4 bases, with 12 bases left in between. For the CDR3, the DNA is TGTGCCAGCAGCGTAGGGAGCTGGTCATCAGATACGCAGTATTTT. This sequence encodes CASSVGSWSSDTQYF. Based on the CDR3 plus reference TRBV9 and TRBJ2-3, the full variable domain is DSGVTQTPKHLITATGQRVTLRCSPRSGDLSVYWYQQSLDQGLQFLIQYYNGEERAKGNILERFSAQQFPDLHSELNLSSLELGDSALYFCASSVGSWSSDTQYFGPGTRLTVL.

The gene calls are TRBV24-1 and TRBJ2-1; TRBD2 agrees at 7 bases. The CDR3 runs 13 residues. Per germline, CDR1 KGHDR and CDR2 SFDVKD. V shed 5 bases and J 8 bases; nucleotides not matched to a gene: 5. The CDR3 is CATSARGGYEQFF. In DNA, the CDR3 is TGTGCCACCAGTGCGCGGGGAGGGTATGAGCAGTTCTTC.

J is TRBJ2-2 and V is TRBV30; D is unresolved. V lost 0 bases and J 0 bases, leaving 11 bases between the germline ends. Germline V gives CDR1 GTSNPN, CDR2 SVGIG (reference sequence). The CDR3 runs to 16 residues. The CDR3 here is CAWSVRCRPNTGELFF. The CDR3 DNA reads TGTGCCTGGAGTGTCAGATGTCGTCCGAACACCGGGGAGCTGTTTTTT.

The chain carries TRBV19 and TRBJ2-1; 9 bases are shared with TRBD1. Germline assignment: CDR1 LNHDA and CDR2 SQIVND (reference sequence). CDR3 size: 15 residues. Losses at the gene ends were 5 bases for V and 4 bases for J; bases not matched to a gene: 6. The CDR3 nucleotides read TGTGCCAGTAGTTTTTTGGGACAGGGTTACAATGAGCAGTTCTTC. Encoded protein: CASSFLGQGYNEQFF.

The V and J genes are TRBV9 and TRBJ1-3; the D is unclear. This CDR3 has 15 amino acids. V dropped 3 bases and J dropped 3 bases, with 13 bases sitting between them. CDR1 and CDR2 from the germline V gene are SGDLS and YYNGEE. CDR3 sequence: CASSASTGNGNTIYF. CDR3 coding DNA: TGTGCCAGCAGCGCTTCGACGGGAAATGGAAACACCATATATTTT.

The chain has TRBV29-1 and TRBJ2-2; D not resolved. Germline loops: CDR1 SQVTM, CDR2 ANQGSEA. Trimming left V 4 bases short and J 4 bases short, with 10 bases between. This CDR3 is 13 amino acids long. Written as DNA, the CDR3 is TGCAGCGTTGGTAGCTTAGGCACCGGGGAGCTGTTTTTT. Amino acid sequence: CSVGSLGTGELFF.

The chain uses TRBV2 and TRBJ2-2; no clear D gene. The length of the CDR3 is 15 residues. CDR1 and CDR2 from the germline V gene are SNHLY and FYNNEI. Trimming removed 4 bases at V and 2 bases at J, with 11 bases between. CDR3 amino acids: CASSVDGPNTGELFF. DNA of the CDR3: TGTGCCAGCAGTGTGGATGGGCCAAACACCGGGGAGCTGTTTTTT. Variable domain in full (rest from reference TRBV2 and TRBJ2-2): EPEVTQTPSHQVTQMGQEVILRCVPISNHLYFYWYRQILGQKVEFLVSFYNNEISEKSEIFDDQFSVERPDGSNFTLKIRSTKLEDSAMYFCASSVDGPNTGELFFGEGSRLTVL.

The chain is built from TRBV6-2 or TRBV6-3 and TRBJ1-1; 9 bases fit TRBD1. From germline, CDR1 is MNHEY and CDR2 SVGEGT. V shed 2 bases and J 3 bases; nucleotides not matched to a gene: 13. This CDR3 comprises 18 residues. The CDR3, as DNA: TGTGCCAGCAGTTACCCCCCTCTACAGGGGGCCTACGACACTGAAGCTTTCTTT. Amino acid sequence: CASSYPPLQGAYDTEAFF.

The chain combines TRBV6-5 with TRBJ1-1, with D hard to call. This CDR3 is built from 15 residues. With 2 bases removed from V and 0 bases from J, the gap between germline ends came to 10 bases. Germline CDR1 is MNHEY and CDR2 is SVGAGI. CDR3 sequence (DNA): TGTGCCAGCAGTTACCTTCCCTCAGTGAACACTGAAGCTTTCTTT. Its translation is CASSYLPSVNTEAFF.

This clone was counted only a few times. The rearrangement joins TRBV7-8 to TRBJ1-6; TRBD1 agrees at 7 bases. CDR1 SGHVS and CDR2 FQNEAQ come from the germline V gene. Losses at the gene ends were 3 bases for V and 9 bases for J; bases not matched to a gene: 2. The CDR3 spans 13 residues. CDR3 nucleotides: TGTGCCAGCAGCTTTAACAGGGGTTCACCCCTCCACTTT. Translation: CASSFNRGSPLHF.

The chain is built from TRBV18 and TRBJ1-5; no firm D call. V lost 5 bases to trimming and J lost 1 base, with 12 bases between them. Per germline, CDR1 KGHSH and CDR2 LQKENI. This CDR3 has 15 amino acids. CDR3 residues: CASSGPEGSNQPQHF. The CDR3 bases are TGTGCCAGCTCAGGACCTGAGGGAAGCAATCAGCCCCAGCATTTT.

The gene calls are TRBV18 and TRBJ2-3; D not certain. V lost 3 bases to trimming and J lost 3 bases, with 7 bases between them. The CDR3 extends over 13 amino acids. From germline, CDR1 is KGHSH and CDR2 LQKENI. The CDR3 DNA reads TGTGCCAGCTCACCTGCCAGTACAGATACGCAGTATTTT. Translated: CASSPASTDTQYF.

CDR3: CASSAGWGAKQYF. The CDR3 nucleotides read TGTGCCAGCAGTGCCGGTTGGGGAGCCAAGCAGTACTTC. The V gene is TRBV25-1, the J gene TRBJ2-7, with D perhaps matching TRBD2 (5 bases). The germline gives CDR1 MGHDK, CDR2 SYGVNS. Trimming removed 4 bases at V and 8 bases at J, with 15 bases between. The CDR3 spans 13 residues.

V gene TRBV6-5 combines with J gene TRBJ2-1; D remains unclear. Germline V gene sequence: CDR1 MNHEY, CDR2 SVGAGI. V lost 5 bases and J lost 0, with 11 bases in between. The CDR3 is 15 residues long. The CDR3: CASSMASSSYNEQFF. In DNA form, the CDR3 reads TGTGCCAGCAGTATGGCTTCAAGCTCCTACAATGAGCAGTTCTTC.

V and J are TRBV4-1 and TRBJ1-4; 7 nucleotides line up with TRBD1. This CDR3 has 15 residues. Germline V gene data show CDR1 as MGHRA and CDR2 as YSYEKL. Trimming at V came to 0 bases and at J to 6 bases, leaving 4 bases not matched to a gene. The CDR3 is CASSQDDRDYEKLFF. As DNA, the CDR3 is TGCGCCAGCAGCCAAGATGACAGGGATTATGAAAAACTGTTTTTT.

A single count supports this clone. V is TRBV5-1 and J is TRBJ2-1, with 10 positions matching TRBD1. V shed 4 bases, J shed 6 bases, and the junction held 7 bases outside the gene matches. This CDR3 has 15 amino acids. Per germline, CDR1 SGHRS and CDR2 YFSETQ. CDR3 loop: CASSIDRGQGNEQFF. CDR3 bases: TGCGCCAGCAGCATAGACAGGGGGCAAGGCAATGAGCAGTTCTTC.